This paragraph reports one T cell receptor beta chain. This clonotype is a singleton in its sample. Which antigen it targets is not known. The record has no base qualities; no much larger clone is one base away. Support from one read is weak. CDR1 and CDR2 (SGHRS, YFSETQ) derive from the germline V gene. From its cysteine to its phenylalanine, the CDR3 spans 15 amino acids. CDR3 DNA is the only sequence kept; it has 45 bases, read in frame from the first base. V gives up 1 base and J gives up 9 bases, and the segment between their germline ends measures 19 bases. This sample stems from a study of regulatory T cells after allogeneic stem cell transplantation (dated by TCRdb to 2016 to 2018). At the level of the whole study: Patients were divided into groups based on whether acute graft-versus-host disease developed within 100 days of stem cell transplantation. CD4+CD25+CD127- regulatory T cells were isolated from patient PBMCs by fluorescence-activated cell sorting. Conventional CD4+ T cells defined as CD4+CD25+/-CD127+ were also sorted and TCR-sequenced for comparison in the study. The regulatory T-cell TCR repertoire after allogeneic stem cell transplantation was compared between patients with and without acute graft-versus-host disease.

In the paper's terms, the time point label means: 30 days after allogeneic hematopoietic stem cell transplantation. At 30 days after allogeneic hematopoietic stem cell transplantation, peripheral blood mononuclear cells were collected from the patients. For sequencing, an Illumina MiSeq was employed. After the RNA was reverse transcribed with the SMARTer RACE cDNA Amplification kit, the TCR beta CDR3 region was amplified. RNA from sorted cells was extracted with the RNeasy Mini Kit. Illumina paired-end sequencing was used to sequence the TCR beta amplicons. Per the authors' processing: MiXCR, VDJtools and the tcR R package were the tools used to analyze the TCR repertoire. The inverse Simpson index served to quantify diversity, and clones were sorted into rare, small, medium or expanded bins based on their proportion of the repertoire. TCRdb cleaned the public reads at Q25 with fastp, built clones with MiXCR and kept in-frame beta chains. Rows are combined by CDR3 protein, so each entry shows the most common genes and DNA. These V and J calls are TCRdb output, not the study's own analysis. The table for this sample lists roughly 4,700 distinct CDR3 sequences; around 95% of them were counted only once. The ten most abundant clones make up roughly 37% of the sample.

On the study overall, not on this receptor specifically: No regulatory T-cell clones were shared by all patients, and sorted cell numbers did not correlate significantly with the inverse Simpson index. Patients without graft-versus-host disease showed a less diverse, more focused regulatory T-cell TCR repertoire than patients with the disease. A significantly larger repertoire share was occupied by the top 10 regulatory T-cell clones in non-GvHD patients, which suggested expansion of presumably allo-specific protective clones. Because the patient sample size was small, the findings needed to be validated in a larger cohort. Conventional CD4+ T-cell repertoire diversity did not differ significantly between patients with and without graft-versus-host disease.

This receptor was identified in a human patient who had an allogeneic stem cell transplant, so the T cells may come from the graft donor. Recombination joined TRBV5-1 with TRBJ1-2; tentative D gene TRBD1, with 6 bases matching. The sample was sorted CD4+ T cells from blood (whether regulatory or conventional is not recorded), taken 30 days after allogeneic stem cell transplant. Here is the DNA: TGCGCCAGCAGCTTGAGGGGGGACGGGGATAATAGCTACACCTTC. It encodes CASSLRGDGDNSYTF.